A selection of T cell receptor beta chains follows, all from one sample in a study of shared clonotypes between healthy human individuals. Profiled with immunoSEQ multiplex PCR; TCRdb holds only in-frame clones, not every one. The table has 2,500,000 or so clones, around nine tenths seen once; the top ten hold about 0.13%. The source material was naive CD4+ T cells sorted from blood. Source of these receptors: a man younger than 35 in good health. The CDR3 runs from the conserved cysteine through the conserved F or W. A D gene is named only where the DNA matches it firmly. Clone size is not always given. Where it is, it says once, few, many or a class for expanded clones.

v_call	j_call	d_call	clone_size	cdr3_aa	cdr3_nt
TRBV10-2	TRBJ1-6	NA	NA	CATQEGDLNSPLHF	TGCGCCACTCAGGAAGGGGATCTTAATTCACCCCTCCACTTT
TRBV30	TRBJ2-7	NA	NA	CAWSASWEGRRPYEQYF	TGTGCCTGGAGTGCAAGCTGGGAAGGGAGAAGACCTTACGAGCAGTACTTC
TRBV5-1	TRBJ2-5	NA	NA	CASSLKGETQYF	TGCGCCAGCAGCTTGAAGGGGGAGACCCAGTACTTC
TRBV7-8	TRBJ1-5	TRBD1	NA	CASSLAGQGGQPQHF	TGTGCCAGCAGCTTAGCGGGACAGGGAGGTCAGCCCCAGCATTTT
TRBV10-3	TRBJ2-7	NA	once	CAISDQQGGEQYF	TGTGCCATCAGTGATCAACAGGGAGGCGAGCAGTACTTC
TRBV28	TRBJ2-7	TRBD1	NA	CASTGTAPYEQYF	TGTGCCAGCACCGGGACAGCACCCTACGAGCAGTACTTC
TRBV4-3	TRBJ1-3	NA	NA	CASSPGSPGNTIYF	TGCGCCAGCAGCCCGGGAAGTCCTGGAAACACCATATATTTT
TRBV19	TRBJ2-1	NA	NA	CASSMVRILSYNEQFF	TGTGCCAGTAGTATGGTTCGAATCCTCTCCTACAATGAGCAGTTCTTC
TRBV18	TRBJ2-7	NA	NA	CASSQQRSGYEQYF	TGTGCCAGCTCCCAACAGAGGTCAGGCTACGAGCAGTACTTC
TRBV2	TRBJ2-1	NA	NA	CASSRDGQYSYNEQFF	TGTGCCAGCAGTCGAGACGGCCAATACTCCTACAATGAGCAGTTCTTC
TRBV5-1	TRBJ1-1	NA	few	CASSGAVNTEAFF	TGCGCCAGCAGCGGGGCGGTGAACACTGAAGCTTTCTTT
TRBV28	TRBJ1-2	TRBD1	NA	CASSLRRQGSDYGYTF	TGTGCCAGCAGTCTCCGAAGACAGGGTTCGGACTATGGCTACACCTTC
TRBV4-1	TRBJ2-7	NA	NA	CASSQDRYEQYF	TGCGCCAGCAGCCAAGATAGGTACGAGCAGTACTTC
TRBV6-5	TRBJ2-7	TRBD2	NA	CASSYATSGTYEQYF	TGTGCCAGCAGTTACGCGACTAGCGGGACCTACGAGCAGTACTTC
TRBV6-5	TRBJ2-7	TRBD1	NA	CASSSPGTGEYEQYF	TGTGCCAGCAGTTCCCCTGGGACAGGGGAGTACGAGCAGTACTTC
TRBV18	TRBJ2-7	NA	NA	CASSQSSYEQYF	TGTGCCAGCTCACAAAGCTCCTACGAGCAGTACTTC
TRBV19	TRBJ2-7	TRBD1	NA	CASTSRDREYEQYF	TGTGCCAGTACCTCCCGGGACAGGGAGTACGAGCAGTACTTC
TRBV18	TRBJ2-5	NA	NA	CASSRSGETQYF	TGTGCCAGCTCACGATCTGGAGAGACCCAGTACTTC
TRBV7-2	TRBJ2-7	TRBD1	once	CASSTHRGLTYEQYF	TGTGCCAGCAGCACGCACAGGGGCCTTACCTACGAGCAGTACTTC
TRBV27	TRBJ2-4	NA	NA	CASSKVGGGPKNIQYF	TGTGCCAGCAGTAAGGTAGGGGGAGGGCCGAAAAACATTCAGTACTTC
TRBV6-4	TRBJ1-1	NA	NA	CASSDVGGSEGCRAFF	TGTGCCAGCAGTGACGTTGGGGGGTCGGAGGGGTGTAGGGCTTTCTTT
TRBV6-5	TRBJ1-6	NA	NA	CASSYSGDRRYSPLHF	TGTGCCAGCAGTTACTCCGGAGACAGGCGATATTCACCCCTCCACTTT
TRBV19	TRBJ2-3	NA	NA	CASSIYAGADTQYF	TGTGCCAGTAGTATTTACGCAGGGGCTGATACGCAGTATTTT
TRBV30	TRBJ1-1	NA	NA	CAWSVRGDTEAFF	TGTGCCTGGAGTGTACGGGGTGACACTGAAGCTTTCTTT
TRBV6-1	TRBJ2-3	NA	NA	CASCDFTDTQYF	TGTGCCAGCTGCGACTTCACAGATACGCAGTATTTT
TRBV25-1	TRBJ2-7	NA	NA	CASSPGTPSYEQYF	TGTGCCAGCAGCCCCGGGACGCCTTCCTACGAGCAGTACTTC
TRBV2	TRBJ1-1	NA	NA	CASRWALNTEAFF	TGTGCCAGCAGGTGGGCTTTGAACACTGAAGCTTTCTTT
TRBV18	TRBJ2-7	TRBD2	NA	CASSPERAGGDEQYF	TGTGCCAGCTCACCTGAGCGCGCGGGGGGAGACGAGCAGTACTTC
TRBV7-2	TRBJ2-5	NA	NA	CASSLTGRGPQETQYF	TGTGCCAGCAGCTTAACCGGGAGGGGGCCCCAAGAGACCCAGTACTTC
TRBV27	TRBJ2-7	NA	NA	CASSPQRGTPSYEQYF	TGTGCCAGCAGTCCACAGAGGGGGACTCCCTCCTACGAGCAGTACTTC